The entry below gives a single T cell receptor beta chain sequence along with its context. This sample is drawn from a study of blood T cell repertoires in COVID-19. About the research overall: Samples of COVID-19 (acute and convalescent) were obtained from the United States, Italy and Spain. In each case, the material was cDNA or gDNA derived from T cells, B-cell-depleted T cells, or PBMCs.

Sequenced by immunoSEQ multiplex PCR; TCRdb stores in-frame clones only, minus some. The sample holds more than 350,000 clones; around 87% are singletons and the top ten take roughly 10%. It was during active infection that Seattle patients were enrolled and then longitudinally followed. The J segment lost 1 base and the V segment lost 3 bases, leaving 5 bases of the junction unmatched. From germline, CDR1 is SGHNT and CDR2 YENEEA. The CDR3 is made up of 17 amino acids. Specimen: peripheral blood. The sequence was obtained from a woman in her 30s with COVID-19, enrolled during active disease. The chain carries TRBV11-3 and TRBJ2-1; 11 bases fit TRBD2. CDR3: CASSLGIAGGSYNEQFF. The CDR3 DNA follows: TGTGCCAGCAGCTTGGGAATAGCGGGAGGGTCCTACAATGAGCAGTTCTTC. Based on the CDR3 plus reference TRBV11-3 and TRBJ2-1, the full variable domain is EAGVVQSPRYKIIEKKQPVAFWCNPISGHNTLYWYLQNLGQGPELLIRYENEEAVDDSQLPKDRFSAERLKGVDSTLKIQPAELGDSAVYLCASSLGIAGGSYNEQFFGPGTRLTVL.